This T cell receptor beta chain originates from a study of identical twins. Study outcomes and limitations: Insertions were fewer in abundant cord blood beta clonotypes, whereas memory repertoires showed none of this pattern.

This clonotype was counted at least ten times. Its specificity is not known. cDNA molecules carried unique molecular identifiers, and template switching added a universal primer site. A single record per CDR3 protein comes from TCRdb applying MiXCR to the 5' RACE reads. The profile covers 550,000 to 700,000 distinct CDR3 sequences, with nearly 10% appearing a single time and roughly 3.2% taken by the ten largest. These records were also assigned to another study, of yellow fever vaccine responses in identical twins. As reported in that work: Reportedly, twins showed a vaccine T cell response that looked partly convergent and partly personalized.

This receptor was obtained from a woman aged 18-29 years in good health. The sequenced sample was PBMCs.

The CDR3 is CASMGAGSRSTGELFF. The CDR3 bases are TGTGCCAGCATGGGGGCGGGTAGTCGCAGCACCGGGGAGCTGTTTTTT. The V call is TRBV2, the J call TRBJ2-2; maybe TRBD1 (6 bases). Germline V gene lookup returns CDR1 SNHLY and CDR2 FYNNEI. The CDR3 consists of 16 residues. Trimming took 7 bases from V and 4 from J, leaving 19 bases between them.